The T cell receptor beta chain under discussion was sequenced for a study of molecular identifiers for immune sequencing clone quantification. The CDR3 spans 15 residues. V was cut by 6 bases and J by 2 bases, with 11 bases left in between. In preparing bulk TCR libraries, previously described methods and listed TCR primers were used. Using its own MiXCR run on the PCR reads, TCRdb lists one record per CDR3 protein. The sample holds 60,000 to 70,000 distinct CDR3 sequences, about 20% seen once. This clonotype was seen many times. Antigen: not known. Findings and caveats of the study: Clones above 20 RNA copies contained over 98% of effector molecules and under 1% of naive molecules.

Source material: naive CD8+ T cells from blood, with Jurkat cell RNA spiked in. Subset indicated: FACS-sorted CD8+CD4-CCR7+CD45RA+ naive T cells. The rearrangement joins TRBV12-3 or TRBV12-4 to TRBJ2-6, with unresolved D. This clonotype was obtained from a human donor in good health. Some libraries in this study had Jurkat cell RNA spiked in. The CDR3 region has the DNA TGTGCCAGCAGCCCTGTGAGCGCTGGGGCCAACGTCCTGACTTTC. Amino acid sequence: CASSPVSAGANVLTF.